Listed below are T cell receptor beta chains from one sample, sequenced in a study of blood T cell repertoires in COVID-19. Profiled with immunoSEQ multiplex PCR; TCRdb holds only in-frame clones, not every one. In the table there are 210,000 or so clones, approximately 91% of which are singletons. Source material: peripheral blood. The receptors stem from a woman in her sixties with acute or convalescent COVID-19. The CDR3 runs from the conserved cysteine through the conserved F or W.

j_call v_call cdr3_aa
TRBJ2-3 TRBV13 CASSLRSGSVTDTQYF
TRBJ2-7 TRBV18 CASSPPLAGGLYEQYF
TRBJ1-4 TRBV24-1 CATSDPSRGVTNEKLFF
TRBJ1-5 TRBV6-2/TRBV6-3 CASSSSGRPQHF
TRBJ2-3 TRBV5-1 CASSLQSGARTDTQYF
TRBJ1-2 TRBV28 CASSLGLYNYGYTF
TRBJ1-2 TRBV2 CASSEKSLYGYTF
TRBJ1-4 TRBV3-1/TRBV3-2 CASSLTGGVREKLFF
TRBJ2-3 TRBV19 CASSSLAGGPDTQYF
TRBJ2-7 TRBV5-5 CASSPNYEQYF
TRBJ2-5 TRBV7-6 CASSLSSSGRSETQYF
TRBJ1-5 TRBV4-2 CASSQEKGWRAEGANQPQHF
TRBJ1-2 TRBV6-2/TRBV6-3 CASSVGTKYGYTF
TRBJ1-1 TRBV19 CASSIEGTGAFRTEAFF
TRBJ1-2 TRBV5-1 CASSLMDRGSLGGYTF
TRBJ1-1 TRBV4-1 CASSQGGTGGTEAFF
TRBJ2-7 TRBV9 CASSAPSGGAFEQYF
TRBJ2-1 TRBV10-3 CAISESLLAGNEQFF
TRBJ2-1 TRBV27 CASSSGTSGMDEQFF
TRBJ2-7 TRBV12-5 CASGHPAYEQYF
TRBJ1-3 TRBV19 CASSIATVPSGNTIYF
TRBJ1-5 TRBV18 CASSPAGGNQPQHF
TRBJ2-3 TRBV27 CASSFLPSGRGKDTQYF
TRBJ1-4 TRBV18 CASSPGQPTNEKLFF
TRBJ2-3 TRBV5-1 CASSLDRGQVDTQYF
TRBJ1-2 TRBV30 CAWSRTGVPNGYTF
TRBJ2-1 TRBV4-3 CASSQAVPSREQFF
TRBJ2-1 TRBV19 CASSIRHVYNEQFF
TRBJ2-1 TRBV7-2 CASSLSALDNEQFF
TRBJ1-2 TRBV28 CASTLPGGAYLYGYTF
TRBJ1-1 TRBV10-3 CAITLRWGDTEAFF
TRBJ2-7 TRBV28 CASGGTSVSYEQYF
TRBJ2-1 TRBV19 CASSLLAGGYNEQFF
TRBJ2-5 TRBV2 CASRVTGRRETQYF
TRBJ2-3 TRBV27 CASSFAAVLTQYF
TRBJ1-4 TRBV27 CASSIRLSVNEKLFF